The rows below give T cell receptor beta chains drawn from one sample of a study of blood T cell repertoires in COVID-19. Repertoires were generated with immunoSEQ multiplex PCR, while TCRdb's copy carries only in-frame clones and drops some. The table has about 480,000 clones, approximately 90% seen once. Sequencing was carried out using PBMCs or T cells enriched from blood (not recorded which). Source of these receptors: a woman in her thirties or forties who had recovered from COVID-19. CDR3s include the opening cysteine and the closing phenylalanine or tryptophan. D genes are given only for firm matches. Clone size is shown for a subset of rows, as once, few, many or a class of expanded clone.

d_gene: TRBD1
v_gene: TRBV10-3
j_gene: TRBJ1-4
abundance: .
len: 13
CDR3aa: CATSPGQGEKLFF
CDR3nt: TGTGCCACCAGCCCGGGACAGGGTGAAAAACTGTTTTTT

d_gene: TRBD1
v_gene: TRBV2
j_gene: TRBJ1-5
abundance: once
len: 15
CDR3aa: CASMEGATSNQPQHF
CDR3nt: TGTGCCAGCATGGAGGGGGCGACGAGCAATCAGCCCCAGCATTTT

d_gene: TRBD2
v_gene: TRBV3-1/TRBV3-2
j_gene: TRBJ2-7
abundance: .
len: 15
CDR3aa: CASSQASGGSYEQYF
CDR3nt: TGTGCCAGCAGCCAGGCGTCGGGGGGCTCCTACGAGCAGTACTTC

d_gene: .
v_gene: TRBV6-2/TRBV6-3
j_gene: TRBJ2-2
abundance: .
len: 14
CDR3aa: CASSYLVSGGELFF
CDR3nt: TGTGCCAGCAGTTACCTGGTTTCGGGCGGGGAGCTGTTTTTT

d_gene: .
v_gene: TRBV7-8
j_gene: TRBJ2-7
abundance: few
len: 13
CDR3aa: CASSPLQGYEQYF
CDR3nt: TGTGCCAGCAGCCCTCTCCAGGGCTACGAGCAGTACTTC

d_gene: TRBD2
v_gene: TRBV5-6
j_gene: TRBJ2-7
abundance: .
len: 14
CDR3aa: CASIAREGSYEQYF
CDR3nt: TGTGCCAGCATCGCGCGGGAGGGCTCCTACGAGCAGTACTTC

d_gene: TRBD2
v_gene: TRBV7-6
j_gene: TRBJ2-1
abundance: .
len: 15
CDR3aa: CASSLWVGRGNEQFF
CDR3nt: TGTGCCAGCAGCTTATGGGTCGGGAGGGGGAATGAGCAGTTCTTC

d_gene: TRBD1
v_gene: TRBV19
j_gene: TRBJ1-2
abundance: .
len: 13
CDR3aa: CASLPGTGNGYTF
CDR3nt: TGTGCCAGTCTCCCCGGGACAGGCAATGGCTACACCTTC

d_gene: .
v_gene: TRBV7-8
j_gene: TRBJ2-2
abundance: .
len: 12
CDR3aa: CASSLGPGELFF
CDR3nt: TGTGCCAGCAGCTTAGGGCCCGGGGAGCTGTTTTTT

d_gene: .
v_gene: TRBV5-5
j_gene: TRBJ1-4
abundance: .
len: 15
CDR3aa: CASSLVGGRREKLFF
CDR3nt: TGTGCCAGCAGCTTGGTCGGGGGGCGCCGAGAAAAACTGTTTTTT

d_gene: TRBD2
v_gene: TRBV27
j_gene: TRBJ2-6
abundance: .
len: 18
CDR3aa: CASSFQRGKGPGANVLTF
CDR3nt: TGTGCCAGCAGTTTTCAGCGGGGAAAGGGGCCTGGGGCCAACGTCCTGACTTTC

d_gene: .
v_gene: TRBV4-3
j_gene: TRBJ2-5
abundance: many
len: 13
CDR3aa: CASSQRSGETQYF
CDR3nt: TGCGCCAGCAGTCAAAGATCAGGGGAGACCCAGTACTTC

d_gene: .
v_gene: TRBV28
j_gene: TRBJ1-6
abundance: .
len: 12
CDR3aa: CASTDWQSPLHF
CDR3nt: TGTGCCAGCACCGACTGGCAGTCACCCCTCCACTTT

d_gene: TRBD1
v_gene: TRBV9
j_gene: TRBJ2-5
abundance: .
len: 15
CDR3aa: CASSLRQGVMETQYF
CDR3nt: TGTGCCAGCAGCTTACGACAGGGGGTGATGGAGACCCAGTACTTC

d_gene: TRBD2
v_gene: TRBV19
j_gene: TRBJ2-7
abundance: .
len: 15
CDR3aa: CASSIGTSGPYEQYF
CDR3nt: TGTGCCAGTAGTATAGGGACTAGCGGTCCCTACGAGCAGTACTTC

d_gene: TRBD1
v_gene: TRBV29-1
j_gene: TRBJ1-2
abundance: .
len: 13
CDR3aa: CSALGQGNNGYTF
CDR3nt: TGCAGCGCATTGGGACAGGGGAATAATGGCTACACCTTC

d_gene: .
v_gene: TRBV5-4
j_gene: TRBJ2-3
abundance: once
len: 14
CDR3aa: CASRTDRYTDTQYF
CDR3nt: TGTGCCAGCAGGACGGACAGATACACAGATACGCAGTATTTT

d_gene: .
v_gene: TRBV19
j_gene: TRBJ1-5
abundance: .
len: 16
CDR3aa: CASSPSRGGDNQPQHF
CDR3nt: TGTGCCAGTAGCCCCTCCCGAGGCGGGGACAATCAGCCCCAGCATTTT

d_gene: TRBD2
v_gene: TRBV6-2/TRBV6-3
j_gene: TRBJ2-7
abundance: .
len: 14
CDR3aa: CASSYSGSSHEQYF
CDR3nt: TGTGCCAGCAGTTACAGCGGGAGTTCCCACGAGCAGTACTTC

d_gene: .
v_gene: TRBV11-3
j_gene: TRBJ2-2
abundance: once
len: 15
CDR3aa: CASSMAGTNTGELFF
CDR3nt: TGTGCCAGCAGCATGGCGGGAACCAACACCGGGGAGCTGTTTTTT

d_gene: .
v_gene: TRBV10-1
j_gene: TRBJ2-3
abundance: .
len: 12
CDR3aa: CASSESTGTQYF
CDR3nt: TGCGCCAGCAGTGAGTCGACGGGTACGCAGTATTTT

d_gene: .
v_gene: TRBV29-1
j_gene: TRBJ2-7
abundance: .
len: 17
CDR3aa: CSVEAPPLGKSTLEQYF
CDR3nt: TGCAGCGTTGAAGCGCCCCCCCTCGGGAAGTCGACTCTCGAGCAGTACTTC

d_gene: .
v_gene: TRBV6-5
j_gene: TRBJ1-1
abundance: .
len: 14
CDR3aa: CASSLSGENTEAFF
CDR3nt: TGTGCCAGCAGCTTGAGCGGGGAGAACACTGAAGCTTTCTTT

d_gene: .
v_gene: TRBV4-2
j_gene: TRBJ1-1
abundance: .
len: 13
CDR3aa: CASSQDRGKEAFF
CDR3nt: TGTGCCAGCAGCCAAGATAGAGGGAAGGAAGCTTTCTTT

d_gene: TRBD2
v_gene: TRBV10-3
j_gene: TRBJ2-1
abundance: .
len: 16
CDR3aa: CATLTSAVREFNEQFF
CDR3nt: TGTGCCACCTTGACTAGCGCAGTAAGGGAATTCAATGAGCAGTTCTTC

d_gene: TRBD1
v_gene: TRBV20-1
j_gene: TRBJ1-1
abundance: once
len: 11
CDR3aa: CSARQGAEAFF
CDR3nt: TGCAGTGCTAGACAGGGGGCTGAAGCTTTCTTT

d_gene: .
v_gene: TRBV12-3/TRBV12-4
j_gene: TRBJ1-2
abundance: .
len: 13
CDR3aa: CASSSGPNRGYTF
CDR3nt: TGTGCCAGCAGTTCTGGGCCTAACCGAGGCTACACCTTC

d_gene: .
v_gene: TRBV2
j_gene: TRBJ1-2
abundance: .
len: 13
CDR3aa: CASSLTGFYGYTF
CDR3nt: TGTGCCAGCAGCTTGACAGGCTTCTATGGCTACACCTTC

d_gene: .
v_gene: TRBV6-5
j_gene: TRBJ1-4
abundance: .
len: 15
CDR3aa: CASSYGGARNEKLFF
CDR3nt: TGTGCCAGCAGTTACGGGGGCGCTCGAAATGAAAAACTGTTTTTT

d_gene: .
v_gene: TRBV7-2
j_gene: TRBJ2-1
abundance: .
len: 15
CDR3aa: CASSPFTQLDHEQFF
CDR3nt: TGTGCCAGCAGCCCCTTCACCCAACTAGACCATGAGCAGTTCTTC

d_gene: .
v_gene: TRBV12-3/TRBV12-4
j_gene: TRBJ1-1
abundance: .
len: 13
CDR3aa: CASTLSTGIGAFF
CDR3nt: TGTGCCAGCACCCTATCCACGGGGATAGGAGCTTTCTTT

d_gene: TRBD2
v_gene: TRBV6-2/TRBV6-3
j_gene: TRBJ2-7
abundance: .
len: 16
CDR3aa: CASSWVRLAGDSEQYF
CDR3nt: TGTGCCAGCAGTTGGGTTCGACTAGCGGGAGACAGCGAGCAGTACTTC

d_gene: TRBD1
v_gene: TRBV15
j_gene: TRBJ2-1
abundance: .
len: 15
CDR3aa: CATRDWTGEDNEQFF
CDR3nt: TGTGCCACCAGGGATTGGACAGGGGAGGACAATGAGCAGTTCTTC

d_gene: .
v_gene: TRBV12-3/TRBV12-4
j_gene: TRBJ1-2
abundance: .
len: 13
CDR3aa: CASDQGQGYGYTF
CDR3nt: TGTGCCAGCGATCAGGGCCAGGGTTATGGCTACACCTTC

d_gene: .
v_gene: TRBV19
j_gene: TRBJ1-5
abundance: .
len: 12
CDR3aa: CASSRAARPQHF
CDR3nt: TGTGCCAGTAGTCGCGCCGCGCGGCCCCAGCATTTT

d_gene: TRBD1
v_gene: TRBV6-5
j_gene: TRBJ2-7
abundance: .
len: 14
CDR3aa: CASSRQGFSYEQYF
CDR3nt: TGTGCCAGCAGCCGACAGGGGTTCTCCTACGAGCAGTACTTC

d_gene: .
v_gene: TRBV19
j_gene: TRBJ1-5
abundance: .
len: 19
CDR3aa: CASRTLARTVRGSNQPQHF
CDR3nt: TGTGCCAGTAGAACTCTCGCCCGGACAGTGAGGGGGAGCAATCAGCCCCAGCATTTT

d_gene: .
v_gene: TRBV5-5
j_gene: TRBJ1-5
abundance: .
len: 16
CDR3aa: CASSSNLGGQGQPQHF
CDR3nt: TGTGCCAGCAGCTCAAACCTCGGGGGGCAGGGTCAGCCCCAGCATTTT

d_gene: .
v_gene: TRBV18
j_gene: TRBJ1-1
abundance: few
len: 14
CDR3aa: CASSPLNGNTEAFF
CDR3nt: TGTGCCAGCTCACCTTTAAACGGGAACACTGAAGCTTTCTTT

d_gene: .
v_gene: TRBV2
j_gene: TRBJ1-2
abundance: .
len: 14
CDR3aa: CASSEEDSNYGYTF
CDR3nt: TGTGCCAGCAGTGAAGAAGACTCTAACTATGGCTACACCTTC

d_gene: .
v_gene: TRBV5-4
j_gene: TRBJ2-2
abundance: .
len: 15
CDR3aa: CASSLMYAGTGELFF
CDR3nt: TGTGCCAGCAGCTTAATGTATGCAGGAACCGGGGAGCTGTTTTTT

d_gene: .
v_gene: TRBV5-1
j_gene: TRBJ2-7
abundance: .
len: 12
CDR3aa: CASSFAGGEQYF
CDR3nt: TGCGCCAGCAGCTTCGCTGGGGGGGAGCAGTACTTC

d_gene: TRBD1
v_gene: TRBV16
j_gene: TRBJ1-2
abundance: .
len: 18
CDR3aa: CASSQKKGQTGDSYGYTF
CDR3nt: TGTGCCAGCAGCCAAAAAAAGGGCCAGACAGGGGATTCTTATGGCTACACCTTC

d_gene: .
v_gene: TRBV5-5
j_gene: TRBJ1-2
abundance: .
len: 15
CDR3aa: CASSSAGGNNYGYTF
CDR3nt: TGTGCCAGCAGCTCCGCCGGGGGGAATAACTATGGCTACACCTTC

d_gene: TRBD2
v_gene: TRBV3-1/TRBV3-2
j_gene: TRBJ2-3
abundance: .
len: 17
CDR3aa: CASSQDLLAGHTDTQYF
CDR3nt: TGTGCCAGCAGCCAAGATCTTCTAGCGGGGCACACAGATACGCAGTATTTT

d_gene: .
v_gene: TRBV27
j_gene: TRBJ1-5
abundance: .
len: 14
CDR3aa: CASSLRGSNQPQHF
CDR3nt: TGTGCCAGCAGTTTAAGGGGAAGTAATCAGCCCCAGCATTTT

d_gene: TRBD2
v_gene: TRBV10-3
j_gene: TRBJ2-5
abundance: .
len: 14
CDR3aa: CAISASSGTETQYF
CDR3nt: TGTGCCATCAGTGCTTCTAGCGGGACGGAGACCCAGTACTTC

d_gene: TRBD1
v_gene: TRBV7-9
j_gene: TRBJ2-1
abundance: .
len: 15
CDR3aa: CASSYPGQTYNEQFF
CDR3nt: TGTGCCAGCAGCTACCCGGGACAGACGTACAATGAGCAGTTCTTC

d_gene: TRBD1
v_gene: TRBV10-2
j_gene: TRBJ1-1
abundance: .
len: 14
CDR3aa: CATRQGWQNTEAFF
CDR3nt: TGCGCCACCAGACAGGGATGGCAGAACACTGAAGCTTTCTTT

d_gene: .
v_gene: TRBV5-8
j_gene: TRBJ2-7
abundance: .
len: 14
CDR3aa: CASSRGPRRSEQYF
CDR3nt: TGTGCCAGCAGCCGCGGCCCCAGAAGGTCCGAGCAGTACTTC

d_gene: TRBD2
v_gene: TRBV18
j_gene: TRBJ2-1
abundance: once
len: 16
CDR3aa: CASSPSVAGAYNEQFF
CDR3nt: TGTGCCAGCTCACCATCGGTAGCGGGAGCCTACAATGAGCAGTTCTTC

d_gene: TRBD2
v_gene: TRBV2
j_gene: TRBJ2-7
abundance: once
len: 18
CDR3aa: CASTEPRLAGGRRHEQYF
CDR3nt: TGTGCCAGCACCGAACCCCGGCTAGCGGGAGGCAGGAGACACGAGCAGTACTTC

d_gene: TRBD2
v_gene: TRBV19
j_gene: TRBJ2-3
abundance: .
len: 13
CDR3aa: CANRTSGADTQYF
CDR3nt: TGTGCCAATCGGACTAGCGGGGCAGATACGCAGTATTTT

d_gene: .
v_gene: TRBV15
j_gene: TRBJ1-5
abundance: .
len: 14
CDR3aa: CATSRGQLNQPQHF
CDR3nt: TGTGCCACCAGCAGAGGACAGCTCAATCAGCCCCAGCATTTT